This TCR beta chain was profiled in a study of blood T cells in healthy people across ages. The study's findings and limits: What prevented conclusive comparison of naive and antigen-experienced cells was that PBMCs were unsorted.

A second 7 to 11 cycle PCR used barcoded and J-beta primers. TCRdb re-derived calls from the 5' RACE reads in MiXCR, one entry per CDR3 protein. The sample includes some 760,000 distinct CDR3 sequences, around 25% seen only once; the top ten take approximately 3.7%. About this clonotype itself: Antigen specificity is unknown.

The sample was also linked to a second study, of T cells of mothers and their children. That publication notes: The study sampled a few healthy Caucasian mothers and their six children. The entire RNA extract went into cDNA synthesis at approximately 1.5 ug per 15 ul.

This clonotype was sampled from a boy between 10 and 17 years old in good health. Sequencing was performed on blood.

The CDR3 loop is CASSSTSGWEVTQYF. The CDR3, as DNA: TGCGCCAGCAGCTCGACTAGCGGGTGGGAGGTTACCCAGTACTTC. The chain links TRBV5-1 to TRBJ2-5; 10 bases line up with TRBD2. With 3 bases clipped from V and 8 bases from J, the junction kept 10 bases outside the gene matches. This CDR3 spans 15 amino acids. Looked up from germline, CDR1 is SGHRS and CDR2 is YFSETQ. Based on the CDR3 plus reference TRBV5-1 and TRBJ2-5, the full variable domain is KAGVTQTPRYLIKTRGQQVTLSCSPISGHRSVSWYQQTPGQGLQFLFEYFSETQRNKGNFPGRFSGRQFSNSRSEMNVSTLELGDSALYLCASSSTSGWEVTQYFGPGTRLLVL.